The rows below give T cell receptor beta chains drawn from one sample of a study of cytomegalovirus exposure and HLA in healthy donors. The data were produced by immunoSEQ multiplex PCR, yet TCRdb's version contains in-frame clones alone and is incomplete. The table for this sample gives roughly 76,000 clones. Sequencing used PBMCs. These receptors were collected from a female donor in good health and CMV-seropositive. Both conserved end residues are part of each CDR3. The D gene is left open where the match is weak.

cdr3_aa	cdr3_nt	v_call	j_call	d_call
CSVEGLAAQQFF	TGCAGCGTTGAAGGTCTAGCGGCCCAGCAGTTCTTC	TRBV29-1	TRBJ2-1	TRBD2
CASSQDSQGPSYEQYF	TGCGCCAGCAGCCAAGATTCCCAGGGCCCCTCCTACGAGCAGTACTTC	TRBV4-3	TRBJ2-7	-
CASKQGRANYGYTF	TGTGCCAGTAAACAGGGGCGCGCTAACTATGGCTACACCTTC	TRBV28	TRBJ1-2	TRBD1
CASRPNKTELSNTGELFF	TGTGCCAGCAGGCCTAATAAGACAGAGCTATCGAACACCGGGGAGCTGTTTTTT	TRBV7-9	TRBJ2-2	-
CASSLQGGNTIYF	TGTGCCAGCAGCTTACAGGGAGGAAACACCATATATTTT	TRBV7-2	TRBJ1-3	-
CASSLNQPQHF	TGTGCCAGCAGCTTAAATCAGCCCCAGCATTTT	TRBV2	TRBJ1-5	-
CASSVGLAGGSDNEQFF	TGTGCCAGCAGCGTAGGGCTAGCGGGAGGTTCAGACAATGAGCAGTTCTTC	TRBV9	TRBJ2-1	TRBD2
CASSISRNTEAFF	TGTGCCAGTAGTATATCTCGGAACACTGAAGCTTTCTTT	TRBV19	TRBJ1-1	-
CSARTYEKLFF	TGCAGTGCTAGAACTTACGAAAAACTGTTTTTT	TRBV20-1	TRBJ1-4	-
CASSEPGGSGTGELFF	TGTGCCAGCAGTGAACCAGGGGGATCTGGCACCGGGGAGCTGTTTTTT	TRBV28	TRBJ2-2	TRBD1
CAWSGGNEQLF	TGTGCCTGGAGTGGGGGCAATGAGCAGCTCTTC	TRBV30	TRBJ2-1	-
CASSYSTTGMNTEDFF	TGTGCCAGCAGTTACTCGACGACAGGGATGAACACTGAAGATTTCTTT	TRBV6-5	TRBJ1-1	TRBD1
CASSFYHPAGARYEQYF	TGTGCCAGCAGCTTTTACCATCCAGCGGGAGCTCGTTACGAGCAGTACTTC	TRBV7-8	TRBJ2-7	TRBD2
CASRPPGLGGEQYF	TGTGCCAGCAGACCCCCGGGCCTAGGAGGGGAGCAGTACTTC	TRBV6-5	TRBJ2-7	-
CAWSVTGLDAEAFF	TGTGCCTGGAGTGTCACAGGGTTGGACGCTGAAGCTTTCTTT	TRBV30	TRBJ1-1	-
CASSPSTGHNQPQHF	TGTGCCAGCAGCCCGAGCACAGGTCACAATCAGCCCCAGCATTTT	TRBV7-8	TRBJ1-5	-
CSVEDAPGRNEQFF	TGCAGCGTTGAAGACGCCCCTGGCCGCAATGAGCAGTTCTTC	TRBV29-1	TRBJ2-1	-
CASSEGGGTDKQYF	TGTGCCAGCAGTGAAGGAGGGGGCACAGATAAGCAGTATTTT	TRBV6-1	TRBJ2-3	TRBD1
CASSQQGMIVDEQFF	TGTGCCAGCAGCCAGCAGGGAATGATTGTCGATGAGCAGTTCTTC	TRBV7-2	TRBJ2-1	-
CAWKVAGGPADTQYF	TGTGCCTGGAAGGTGGCGGGGGGGCCGGCAGATACGCAGTATTTT	TRBV30	TRBJ2-3	TRBD2
CASSAGQASTGELFF	TGCGCCAGCAGCGCCGGACAGGCGAGCACCGGGGAGCTGTTTTTT	TRBV5-1	TRBJ2-2	TRBD1
CASSLNYGYTF	TGTGCCAGCAGCCTCAACTATGGCTACACCTTC	TRBV9	TRBJ1-2	-
CAIRDRGQNTEAFF	TGTGCCATCAGGGACAGGGGGCAGAACACTGAAGCTTTCTTT	TRBV10-3	TRBJ1-1	TRBD1
CASSTPSYSNQPQHF	TGTGCCAGCAGTACCCCGAGTTATAGCAATCAGCCCCAGCATTTT	TRBV6-5	TRBJ1-5	-
CASSPSAYVSGYTF	TGTGCCAGCAGCCCAAGTGCCTACGTTTCAGGCTACACCTTC	TRBV5-6	TRBJ1-2	-
CSTSRGLTDTQYF	TGCAGCACCTCCAGGGGTCTCACAGATACGCAGTATTTT	TRBV29-1	TRBJ2-3	-
CASSQGDRGDEQYF	TGTGCCAGCAGTCAGGGGGACAGAGGGGACGAGCAGTACTTC	TRBV28	TRBJ2-7	TRBD1
CASSLERTGGVNTEAFF	TGTGCCAGCAGCTTAGAAAGGACAGGGGGCGTGAACACTGAAGCTTTCTTT	TRBV7-2	TRBJ1-1	TRBD1
CASSPLDRDNQPQHF	TGTGCCAGCAGTCCACTGGACAGGGACAATCAGCCCCAGCATTTT	TRBV28	TRBJ1-5	TRBD1
CATSGDSSGANVLTF	TGTGCCACCAGCGGAGACAGCTCTGGGGCCAACGTCCTGACTTTC	TRBV15	TRBJ2-6	-
CASSPTGEQPQHF	TGTGCCAGCAGCCCGACAGGGGAGCAGCCCCAGCATTTT	TRBV7-2	TRBJ1-5	TRBD1
CASSQGVLEMNTEAFF	TGTGCCAGCAGCCAAGGGGTCCTAGAGATGAACACTGAAGCTTTCTTT	TRBV4-2	TRBJ1-1	-
CTSSQDMSGSPENQYF	TGCACCAGCAGCCAAGATATGAGCGGGAGTCCAGAGAACCAGTACTTC	TRBV1	TRBJ2-5	-
CATSRSKGVSNTGELFF	TGTGCCACCAGCAGATCGAAGGGGGTCTCGAACACCGGGGAGCTGTTTTTT	TRBV15	TRBJ2-2	-
CASSSWGDRQPQHF	TGTGCCAGCAGCTCCTGGGGGGACCGCCAGCCCCAGCATTTT	TRBV7-2	TRBJ1-5	-
CASGLAETYEQYF	TGTGCCAGTGGGCTAGCGGAGACCTACGAGCAGTACTTC	TRBV28	TRBJ2-7	TRBD2
CASSRTGTGNTIYF	TGTGCCAGCAGCCGGACAGGGACTGGAAACACCATATATTTT	TRBV9	TRBJ1-3	TRBD1
CASRTQGAPTQYF	TGTGCCAGCAGAACTCAGGGGGCGCCGACCCAGTACTTC	TRBV5-6	TRBJ2-5	TRBD1